This TCR beta chain was captured by sequencing in a study of T cells after yellow fever vaccination. They built TCR cDNA with 5'RACE template switching, a step that put in a universal primer site and UMIs. Using its own MiXCR run on the 5' RACE reads, TCRdb lists one record per CDR3 protein. Seen here are around 320,000 distinct CDR3 sequences, 8.7% observed once, and the top ten hold around 3.3%. Per germline, CDR1 GTSNPN and CDR2 SVGIG (reference sequence). This CDR3 is built from 14 residues. V lost 6 bases to trimming and J lost 5 bases, with 16 bases between them. The material sequenced was CD4+ T cells sorted from PBMCs, taken 5 days after the yellow fever booster vaccination. The chain combines TRBV30 with TRBJ2-2, with D possibly TRBD1 on 8 matching bases. The sequence was obtained from a man aged 18 to 30 who received the YFV17D yellow fever vaccine. CDR3 sequence (DNA): TGTGCCTGCCACAACAGGGGGGGTACCGGGGAGCTGTTTTTT. It specifies CACHNRGGTGELFF.